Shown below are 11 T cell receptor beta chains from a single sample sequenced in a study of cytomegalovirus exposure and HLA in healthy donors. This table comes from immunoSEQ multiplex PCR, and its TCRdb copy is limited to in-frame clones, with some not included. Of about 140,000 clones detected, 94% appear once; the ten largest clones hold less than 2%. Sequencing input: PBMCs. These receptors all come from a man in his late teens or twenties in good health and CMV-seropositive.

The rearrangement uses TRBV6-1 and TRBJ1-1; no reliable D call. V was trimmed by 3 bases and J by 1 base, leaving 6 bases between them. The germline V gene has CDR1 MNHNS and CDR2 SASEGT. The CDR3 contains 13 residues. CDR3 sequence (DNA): TGTGCCAGCAGTGAGTCAAAGAACACTGAAGCTTTCTTT. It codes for CASSESKNTEAFF.

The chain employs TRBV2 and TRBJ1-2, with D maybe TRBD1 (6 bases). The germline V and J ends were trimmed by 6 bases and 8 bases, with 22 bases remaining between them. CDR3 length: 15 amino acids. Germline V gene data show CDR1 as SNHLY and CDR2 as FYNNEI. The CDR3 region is CASRTPQGTARGYTF. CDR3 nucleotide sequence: TGTGCCAGCAGAACCCCTCAGGGGACCGCGCGGGGCTACACCTTC.

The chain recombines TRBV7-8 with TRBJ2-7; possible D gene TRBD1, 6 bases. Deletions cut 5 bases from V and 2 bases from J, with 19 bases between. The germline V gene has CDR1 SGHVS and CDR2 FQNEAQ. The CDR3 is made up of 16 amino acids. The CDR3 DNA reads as TGTGCCAGCAGCCTCAGGACTGGGGCAGGGGCCTACGAGCAGTACTTC. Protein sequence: CASSLRTGAGAYEQYF.

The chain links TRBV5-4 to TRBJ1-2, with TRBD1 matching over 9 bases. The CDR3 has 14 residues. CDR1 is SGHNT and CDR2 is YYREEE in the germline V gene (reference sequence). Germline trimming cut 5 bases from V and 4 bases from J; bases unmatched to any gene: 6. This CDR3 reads CASSPDRGAYGYTF. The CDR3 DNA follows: TGTGCCAGCAGTCCCGACAGGGGGGCCTATGGCTACACCTTC.

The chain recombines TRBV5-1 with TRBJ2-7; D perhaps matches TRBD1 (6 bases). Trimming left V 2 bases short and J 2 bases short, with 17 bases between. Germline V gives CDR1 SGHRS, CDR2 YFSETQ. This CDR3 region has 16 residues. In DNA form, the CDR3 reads TGCGCCAGCAGCTTTTACCCTAAGGACAGTCCCTACGAGCAGTACTTC. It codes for CASSFYPKDSPYEQYF.

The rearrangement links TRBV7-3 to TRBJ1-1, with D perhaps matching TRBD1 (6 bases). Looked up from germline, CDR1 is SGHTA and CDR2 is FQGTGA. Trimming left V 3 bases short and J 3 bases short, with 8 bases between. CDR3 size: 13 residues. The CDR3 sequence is CASSFDRHTEAFF. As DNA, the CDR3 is TGTGCCAGCAGCTTTGACAGGCACACTGAAGCTTTCTTT.

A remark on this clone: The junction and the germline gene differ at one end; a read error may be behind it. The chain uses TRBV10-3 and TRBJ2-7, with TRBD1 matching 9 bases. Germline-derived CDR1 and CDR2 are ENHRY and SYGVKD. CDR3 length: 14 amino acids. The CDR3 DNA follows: TGTGCCATCAGTGATCTAACCTTCGGGACAGGGCCTTTCTTC. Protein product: CAISDLTFGTGPFF.

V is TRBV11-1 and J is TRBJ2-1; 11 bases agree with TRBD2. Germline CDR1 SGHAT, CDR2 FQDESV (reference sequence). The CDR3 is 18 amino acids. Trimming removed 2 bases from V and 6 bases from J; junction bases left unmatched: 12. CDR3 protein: CASSLPPPTSGRSNEQFF. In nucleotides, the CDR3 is TGTGCCAGCAGCTTACCGCCGCCAACTAGCGGGAGAAGCAATGAGCAGTTCTTC.

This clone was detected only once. CDR3 coding DNA: TGTGCCAGCAGCCGGGGCTCCTACAATGAGCAGTTCTTC. It is translated as CASSRGSYNEQFF. The rearrangement uses TRBV28 and TRBJ2-1; a possible D gene is TRBD2 (5 bases). V gave up 6 bases and J gave up 0 bases, with 6 bases separating them. The CDR3 loop spans 13 amino acids. The germline V gene encodes CDR1 MDHEN and CDR2 SYDVKM.

The CDR3 sequence: CASSLDRPLNTGELFF. The CDR3 DNA follows: TGCGCCAGCAGTCTCGACAGGCCACTAAACACCGGGGAGCTGTTTTTT. This chain links TRBV5-1 with TRBJ2-2; perhaps TRBD1 as D (6 bases). The CDR3 spans 16 residues. V was pared by 5 bases and J by 2 bases, with 16 bases between. Germline-derived CDR1 and CDR2 are SGHRS and YFSETQ.

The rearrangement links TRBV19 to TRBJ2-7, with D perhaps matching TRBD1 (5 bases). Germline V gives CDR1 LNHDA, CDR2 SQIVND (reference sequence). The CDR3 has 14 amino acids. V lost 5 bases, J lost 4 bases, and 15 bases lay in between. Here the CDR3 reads CASSRDRGTYEQYF. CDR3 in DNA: TGTGCCAGTAGTCGCGACAGAGGAACTTACGAGCAGTACTTC. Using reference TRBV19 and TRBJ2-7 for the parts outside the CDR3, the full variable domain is DGGITQSPKYLFRKEGQNVTLSCEQNLNHDAMYWYRQDPGQGLRLIYYSQIVNDFQKGDIAEGYSVSREKKESFPLTVTSAQKNPTAFYLCASSRDRGTYEQYFGPGTRLTVT.